This T cell receptor beta chain was sequenced in a study of T cells in Graves' hyperthyroidism and ophthalmopathy. The germline CDR1 and CDR2 sequences are SGHVS and FNYEAQ. The CDR3 totals 16 residues. V was pared by 3 bases and J by 5 bases, with 8 bases of the junction left unmatched. Patients showing uncontrolled infection, other autoimmune disease, pregnancy or lactation were ineligible. Clinical symptoms, serum thyroxine and TRAb, thyroid ultrasound and orbital computed tomography together formed the diagnostic basis. Overall study results and limits: From stable hyperthyroidism, ophthalmopathy was separated by a 13 V-J model. Ophthalmopathy, as predicted by the model, came a median roughly 6.5 months after the prediction.

On this clonotype: Its antigen is undetermined.

TCR beta CDR3 region amplification was performed from RNA transcripts. The HTBI set primed first-round TCR CDR3 RT-PCR. TCRdb re-derived calls from the multiplex PCR reads in MiXCR, one entry per CDR3 protein. The sample yields 300,000 to 450,000 distinct CDR3 sequences, 15% seen once. The sequenced sample was blood. V gene TRBV7-6 combines with J gene TRBJ2-2; 8 nucleotides align to TRBD2. The sequence came from a young woman with Graves' hyperthyroidism. The chain's CDR3 is CASSFVSGSRTGELFF. DNA of the CDR3: TGTGCCAGCAGCTTCGTGAGCGGGAGTCGAACCGGGGAGCTGTTTTTT.